This T cell receptor (beta chain) was recovered during a study of shared clonotypes between healthy human individuals. Broader study findings: It was only blood that was sampled, and tissue repertoires likely differ.

CD45RO negativity and positive selection for CCR7 defined naive CD8 cells, a population that excluded terminally differentiated effector memory CD45RA+ cells. Sequenced by immunoSEQ multiplex PCR; TCRdb stores in-frame clones only, minus some. Among roughly 2,000,000 clones listed, about 95% were seen once. Of note for this clone: Its antigen remains unidentified.

V dropped 6 bases and J dropped 2 bases, with 13 bases sitting between them. Germline V lookup: CDR1 LNHDA, CDR2 SQIVND (reference sequence). The CDR3 runs 14 residues. The TCR comes from a man between 18 and 29 years old in good health. The V gene is TRBV19, the J gene TRBJ2-5, with D possibly TRBD2 on 5 matching bases. What was sequenced was naive CD8+ T cells sorted from blood. CDR3 sequence (DNA): TGTGCCAGTAGCCCCCCCGGGGAGCAAGAGACCCAGTACTTC. It translates to CASSPPGEQETQYF.